The source of this T cell receptor beta chain is a study of cytomegalovirus exposure and HLA in healthy donors. Study findings and constraints: According to reports, the classifier identified cytomegalovirus status with high specificity and sensitivity. Among TCR sequences, most were rare, though some public TCRs appeared in many donors. In vitro data verified a few CMV-associated chains as specific for CMV antigens. The finding came from a later analysis; first-cohort TCR clusters tended to co-occur in the roughly 120 validation repertoires.

V was shortened by 3 bases and J by 6 bases, with 13 bases between the two germline ends. Germline CDR1 and CDR2: LNHDA and SQIVND (reference sequence). The CDR3 spans 14 residues. Of note for this clone: The antigen remains undetermined. Other DNA sequences in this specimen translate into the identical CDR3.

Method: immunoSEQ multiplex PCR; TCRdb's copy keeps in-frame clones and lacks some. The table has about 74,000 clones, 85% to 95% seen once. Source material: PBMCs. The chain couples TRBV19 to TRBJ2-3, with D possibly being TRBD2 (6 bases). The TCR was taken from a man younger than 35 in good health and CMV-seropositive. CDR3: CASSIGGPPDTQYF. The DNA of the CDR3 is TGTGCCAGTAGTATTGGAGGGCCCCCCGATACGCAGTATTTT. The full variable domain, its missing parts supplied by reference TRBV19 and TRBJ2-3, is DGGITQSPKYLFRKEGQNVTLSCEQNLNHDAMYWYRQDPGQGLRLIYYSQIVNDFQKGDIAEGYSVSREKKESFPLTVTSAQKNPTAFYLCASSIGGPPDTQYFGPGTRLTVL.